The clone carrying this T cell receptor beta chain has at least ten counts. Antigen: not known. The data were taken from a study of T cells after yellow fever vaccination. General observations from the study: The presence of abundant clonotypes contaminating from the bulk population was possible in FACS-sorted repertoires. A large majority of primary-vaccination clones showed up again after the booster (approximately 95% CD4, almost 90% CD8). On re-exposure, the response was weaker but peaked faster, at day 5 versus 15.

Trimming removed 3 bases from V and 3 bases from J, with 12 bases in between. CDR1 SGHRS and CDR2 YFSETQ come from the germline V gene. This CDR3 has 14 residues. TCRdb re-analysed the 5' RACE reads in MiXCR, keeping a single row per CDR3 protein. Found here are some 320,000 distinct CDR3 sequences, roughly 4.3% of them singletons; the top ten hold roughly 25%. The source is a young man who received the YFV17D yellow fever vaccine. The chain couples TRBV5-1 to TRBJ1-2; D is undetermined. This material consisted of PBMCs, taken 5 days after the yellow fever booster vaccination. CDR3 coding DNA: TGCGCCAGCAGCTCAGCGGACCCCGACTATGGCTACACCTTC. Encoded protein: CASSSADPDYGYTF.